The source of this T cell receptor (beta chain) is a study of blood T cell repertoires in COVID-19. Study in general: Samples representing acute and convalescent COVID-19 were sourced from the United States, Italy and Spain.

In the authors' methods: Researchers report that nucleated cell counts were estimated from reference gene primer amplification. The assay was immunoSEQ multiplex PCR, and TCRdb's table has in-frame clones only and misses some. Clonal size and the V and J genes are those of that table, whereas D and trimming came from the DNA. The sample gives around 30,000 clones, around 83% of which show up once; roughly 22% is in the top ten. The germline V gene has CDR1 LGHDT and CDR2 YNNKEL (reference sequence). Trimming stripped 2 bases from V and 6 bases from J, with 10 bases between. This CDR3 is 14 amino acids long.

This sequence originates from a human donor in a cohort sampled during active COVID-19. The rearrangement uses TRBV3-1 (or the pseudogene TRBV3-2) and TRBJ2-2, with a weak D call TRBD2 (6 bases). Sequences were obtained from peripheral blood. The CDR3 is CASSQLGGPGELFF. The CDR3 DNA reads as TGTGCCAGCAGCCAATTGGGGGGACCCGGGGAGCTGTTTTTT.